This T cell receptor beta chain appears in the sequencing data of a study of OX40 agonist ivuxolimab in advanced cancers. The overall study: At 82.7% male, the cohort had a mean age of 60 years, ranging from about 20 to 79. Three patients, one with hepatocellular carcinoma and two with cutaneous melanoma, achieved partial responses. Findings and caveats of the study: In a subset of nonresponders, normalized T-cell clonal expansion was also low.

Trimming took 5 bases from V and 3 from J, leaving 2 bases between them. Germline loops: CDR1 DFQATT, CDR2 SNEGSKA (reference sequence). This CDR3 contains 10 residues. Remarks on this clone: Its antigen is as yet unknown.

Some clones are missing from TCRdb's copy, which holds only in-frame ones; the method was immunoSEQ multiplex PCR. The sample lists roughly 72,000 clones, roughly 80% seen once, with about 5% in the top ten. The input for sequencing was CD4+ or CD8+ T cells sorted from blood, taken in a trial of the OX40 agonist ivuxolimab. This clonotype was sampled from an adult with an advanced solid tumor such as melanoma, head and neck, liver or kidney cancer. The rearrangement links TRBV20-1 to TRBJ2-1, with D unresolved. In nucleotides, the CDR3 is TGCAGTGCTTTCTACAATGAGCAGTTCTTC. It codes for CSAFYNEQFF.